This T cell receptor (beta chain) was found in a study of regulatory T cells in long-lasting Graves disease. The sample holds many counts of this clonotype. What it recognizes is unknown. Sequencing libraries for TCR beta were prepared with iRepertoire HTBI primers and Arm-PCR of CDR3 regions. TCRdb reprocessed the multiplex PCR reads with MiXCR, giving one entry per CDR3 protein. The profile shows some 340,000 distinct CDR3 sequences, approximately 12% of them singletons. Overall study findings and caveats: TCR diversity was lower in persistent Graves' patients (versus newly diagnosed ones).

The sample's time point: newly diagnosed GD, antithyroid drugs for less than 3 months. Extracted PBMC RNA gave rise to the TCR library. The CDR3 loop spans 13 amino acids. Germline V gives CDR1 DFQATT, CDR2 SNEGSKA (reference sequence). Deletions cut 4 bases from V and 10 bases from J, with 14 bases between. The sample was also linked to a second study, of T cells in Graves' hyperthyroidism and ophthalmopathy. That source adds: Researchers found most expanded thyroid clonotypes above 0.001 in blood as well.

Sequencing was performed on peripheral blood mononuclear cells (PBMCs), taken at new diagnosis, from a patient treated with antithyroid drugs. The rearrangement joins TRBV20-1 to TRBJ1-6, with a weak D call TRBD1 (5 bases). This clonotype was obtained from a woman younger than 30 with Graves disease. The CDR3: CSAIGALYSPLHF. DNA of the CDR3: TGCAGTGCTATTGGGGCTCTGTACTCACCCCTCCACTTT.